The sequence of this T cell receptor beta chain was determined in a study of Tregs in tolerant kidney transplant recipients. Overall study results and limits: Biological reproducibility was not directly addressed in this study. Tregs expanded with activated donor B cells seemed most donor-specific.

Assay used: immunoSEQ multiplex PCR; TCRdb lists only in-frame clones, some missing. The sample spans 20,000 to 30,000 clones; the ten largest clones claim approximately 4.2%. Mixed chimerism was transient after nonmyeloablative marrow transplants from related graft donors. Concerning this clone: As yet, its antigen is unknown. The sequence runs out 3 residues before the end of the CDR3; the remainder is reconstructed from the germline J gene.

Germline V gene data show CDR1 as SGHAT and CDR2 as FQNNGV. Between the trimmed V and J ends, which lost 3 bases and 4 bases, there was a span of 9 bases. CDR3 length equals 14 residues. Source: CD4+ T cells from blood (PBMCs), taken 6 months after the transplant. The rearrangement links TRBV11-2 to TRBJ1-4; D is perhaps TRBD1 (5 bases). This TCR was recovered from a human patient who received a combined kidney and bone marrow transplant. Some T cells may be graft donor cells. CDR3 in amino acids: CASSLGQHNEKLFF. The sequenced part of the CDR3 DNA is TGTGCCAGCAGCTTGGGGCAGCATAATGAAAAA.